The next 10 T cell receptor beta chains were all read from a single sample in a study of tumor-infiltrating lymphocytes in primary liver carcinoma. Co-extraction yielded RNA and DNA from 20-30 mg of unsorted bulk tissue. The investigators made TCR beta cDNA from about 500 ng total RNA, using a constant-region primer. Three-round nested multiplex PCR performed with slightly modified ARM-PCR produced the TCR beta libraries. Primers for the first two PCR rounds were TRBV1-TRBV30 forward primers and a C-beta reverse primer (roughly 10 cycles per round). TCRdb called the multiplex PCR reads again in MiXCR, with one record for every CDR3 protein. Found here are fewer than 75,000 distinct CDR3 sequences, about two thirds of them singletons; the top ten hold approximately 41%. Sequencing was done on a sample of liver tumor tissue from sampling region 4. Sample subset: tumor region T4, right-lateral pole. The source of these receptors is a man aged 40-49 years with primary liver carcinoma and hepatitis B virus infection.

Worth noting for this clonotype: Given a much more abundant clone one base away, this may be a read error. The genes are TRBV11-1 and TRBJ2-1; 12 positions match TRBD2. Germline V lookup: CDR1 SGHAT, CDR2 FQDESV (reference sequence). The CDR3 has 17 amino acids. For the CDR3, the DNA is TGTGCCATCAGCTCCCCCTCGACTAGCGGGAGTCGAAATGAGCTGTTCTTC. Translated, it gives CAISSPSTSGSRNELFF.

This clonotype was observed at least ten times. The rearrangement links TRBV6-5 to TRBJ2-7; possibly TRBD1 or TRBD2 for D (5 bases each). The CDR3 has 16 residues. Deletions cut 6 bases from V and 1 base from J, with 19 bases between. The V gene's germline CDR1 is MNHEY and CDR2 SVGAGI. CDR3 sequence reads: CASRKRASGFSYEQYF. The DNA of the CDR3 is TGTGCCAGCAGGAAGAGGGCTTCAGGGTTTTCCTACGAGCAGTACTTC.

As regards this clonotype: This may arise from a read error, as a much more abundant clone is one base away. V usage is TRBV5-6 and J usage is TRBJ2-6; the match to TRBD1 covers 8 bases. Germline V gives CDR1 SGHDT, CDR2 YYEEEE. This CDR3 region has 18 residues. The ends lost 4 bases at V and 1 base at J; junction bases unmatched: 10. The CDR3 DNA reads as TGTGCCAGCAGCCCGTGGACAGGGTGGCTTTCTGGGGCCAACGTCCTGACTTTC. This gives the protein CASSPWTGWLSGANVLTF.

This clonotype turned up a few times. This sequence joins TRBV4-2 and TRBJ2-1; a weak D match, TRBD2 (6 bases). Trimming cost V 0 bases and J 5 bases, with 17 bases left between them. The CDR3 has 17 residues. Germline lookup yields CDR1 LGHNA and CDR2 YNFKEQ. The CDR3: CASSQDGGKALDNEQFF. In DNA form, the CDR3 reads TGTGCCAGCAGCCAAGATGGAGGGAAGGCTCTCGACAATGAGCAGTTCTTC.

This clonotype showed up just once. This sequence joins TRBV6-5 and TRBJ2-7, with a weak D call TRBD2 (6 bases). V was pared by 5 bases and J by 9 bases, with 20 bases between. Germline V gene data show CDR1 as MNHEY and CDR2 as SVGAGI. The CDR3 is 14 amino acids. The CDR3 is CASSRTIVVKVQYF. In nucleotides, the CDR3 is TGTGCCAGCAGTAGGACTATAGTCGTAAAGGTGCAGTACTTC.

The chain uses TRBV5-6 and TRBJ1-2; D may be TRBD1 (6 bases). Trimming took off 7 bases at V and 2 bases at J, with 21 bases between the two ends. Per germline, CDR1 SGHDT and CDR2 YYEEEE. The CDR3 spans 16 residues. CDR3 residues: CASRSRDRTVNYGYTF. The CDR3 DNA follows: TGTGCCAGCCGCTCCCGCGACAGGACCGTCAACTATGGCTACACCTTC.

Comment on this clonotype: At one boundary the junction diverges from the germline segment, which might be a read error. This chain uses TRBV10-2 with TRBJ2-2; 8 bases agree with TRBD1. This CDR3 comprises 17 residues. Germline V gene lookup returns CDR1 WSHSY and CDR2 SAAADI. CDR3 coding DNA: TGCGCCAGCATCACGGCCCGACAGGGGAAGAACACCGTGGAGCTGTTTTTT. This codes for CASITARQGKNTVELFF.

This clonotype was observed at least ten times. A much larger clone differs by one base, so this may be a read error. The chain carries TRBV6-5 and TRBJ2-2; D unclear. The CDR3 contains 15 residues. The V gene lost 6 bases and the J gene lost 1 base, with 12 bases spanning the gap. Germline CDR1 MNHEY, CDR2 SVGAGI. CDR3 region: CASRVTTMNTGELFF. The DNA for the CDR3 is TGTGCCAGCAGGGTGACAACCATGAACACCGGGGAGCTGTTTTTT.

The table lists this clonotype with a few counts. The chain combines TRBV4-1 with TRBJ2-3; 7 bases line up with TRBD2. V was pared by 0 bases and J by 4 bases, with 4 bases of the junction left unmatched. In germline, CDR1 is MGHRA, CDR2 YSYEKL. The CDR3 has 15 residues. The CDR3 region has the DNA TGCGCCAGCAGCCAAGAGCCTAGCGGCGCAGATACGCAGTATTTT. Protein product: CASSQEPSGADTQYF.

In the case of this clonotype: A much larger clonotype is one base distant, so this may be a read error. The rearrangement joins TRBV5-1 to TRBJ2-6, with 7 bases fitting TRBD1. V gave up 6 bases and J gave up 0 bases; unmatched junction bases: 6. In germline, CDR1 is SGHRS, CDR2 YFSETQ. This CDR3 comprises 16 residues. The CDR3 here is CASIWGQNSGANVLTF. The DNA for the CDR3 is TGCGCCAGCATCTGGGGACAGAACTCTGGGGCCAACGTCCTGACTTTC.